A selection of T cell receptor beta chains follows, all from one sample in a study of T cell responses to AZD1222 COVID-19 vaccine. Repertoires were generated with immunoSEQ multiplex PCR, while TCRdb's copy carries only in-frame clones and drops some. The sample consists of some 200,000 clones, about 94% of them appearing once. The sequencing here drew on peripheral blood, taken 28 days after the second AZD1222 dose. The receptor source for this set is an adult who received the AZD1222 COVID-19 vaccine. Each CDR3 is given with its conserved first and last residue. The D gene is left open where the match is weak. The listing skips clone size in some rows; elsewhere it reads once, few, many or a size class.

- | - | TRBJ2-3 | TRBV7-2 | CASRQAAVGGDTQYF | TGTGCCAGCAGACAAGCGGCGGTGGGAGGTGATACGCAGTATTTT
- | - | TRBJ2-1 | TRBV9 | CASSKGYNEQFF | TGTGCCAGCAGCAAGGGTTACAATGAGCAGTTCTTC
- | - | TRBJ2-1 | TRBV5-1 | CASSLGGLFDEQFF | TGCGCCAGCAGCTTGGGCGGGCTCTTCGATGAGCAGTTCTTC
- | once | TRBJ1-5 | TRBV30 | CAWSAQGGQPQHF | TGTGCCTGGAGTGCTCAGGGAGGGCAGCCCCAGCATTTT
- | - | TRBJ2-3 | TRBV3-1/TRBV3-2 | CASSQDGFRGGEVEDTQYF | TGTGCCAGCAGCCAAGATGGGTTTAGGGGCGGAGAAGTGGAAGATACGCAGTATTTT
- | - | TRBJ2-2 | TRBV24-1 | CATSVSGGTGELFF | TGTGCCACCAGTGTCTCGGGCGGCACCGGGGAGCTGTTTTTT
- | - | TRBJ2-7 | TRBV7-2 | CASSLQDAEIYEQYF | TGTGCCAGCAGCCTCCAGGACGCGGAGATTTACGAGCAGTACTTC
- | once | TRBJ1-1 | TRBV15 | CATSYGLTETEAFF | TGTGCCACCAGTTACGGGTTGACGGAGACTGAAGCTTTCTTT
- | many | TRBJ1-3 | TRBV7-9 | CASSLGGSGNTIYF | TGTGCCAGCAGCTTAGGAGGCTCTGGAAACACCATATATTTT
TRBD1 | - | TRBJ1-2 | TRBV6-2/TRBV6-3 | CASSTRDSISNYGYTF | TGTGCCAGCAGTACCCGGGACAGCATATCTAACTATGGCTACACCTTC
- | once | TRBJ1-4 | TRBV5-6 | CASSLLLVEKLFF | TGTGCCAGCAGCTTGCTACTAGTAGAAAAACTGTTTTTT
- | few | TRBJ1-1 | TRBV19 | CASSSTVLTEAFF | TGTGCCAGTAGTTCGACAGTTCTCACTGAAGCTTTCTTT
TRBD2 | once | TRBJ2-3 | TRBV4-3 | CASSQGSAGGTTDTQYF | TGCGCCAGCAGCCAAGGTTCGGCGGGGGGAACCACAGATACGCAGTATTTT
- | - | TRBJ1-6 | TRBV12-3/TRBV12-4 | CASSPTNSPLHF | TGTGCCAGCAGTCCGACTAATTCACCCCTCCACTTT
- | - | TRBJ1-3 | TRBV30 | CAWNRAGDSGNTIYF | TGTGCCTGGAATAGGGCAGGAGACTCTGGAAACACCATATATTTT
TRBD1 | - | TRBJ2-7 | TRBV7-9 | CASSTGQGLYEQYF | TGTGCCAGCAGCACGGGACAGGGGTTGTACGAGCAGTACTTC
TRBD2 | - | TRBJ2-1 | TRBV3-1/TRBV3-2 | CASSFSGGDHNEQFF | TGTGCCAGCAGCTTTAGCGGGGGGGATCATAATGAGCAGTTCTTC
- | - | TRBJ2-3 | TRBV20-1 | CSAPSGYTQYF | TGCAGTGCCCCGTCCGGGTATACGCAGTATTTT
TRBD1 | - | TRBJ2-4 | TRBV7-9 | CASSPRDTQGVAKNIQYF | TGTGCCAGCAGCCCACGAGATACTCAGGGGGTAGCCAAAAACATTCAGTACTTC
- | - | TRBJ2-2 | TRBV9 | CASSGDGVNTGELFF | TGTGCCAGCAGCGGGGACGGAGTTAACACCGGGGAGCTGTTTTTT
- | - | TRBJ1-5 | TRBV18 | CASSPSFGDQPQHF | TGTGCCAGCTCACCCTCATTTGGGGATCAGCCCCAGCATTTT
TRBD2 | - | TRBJ2-1 | TRBV27 | CASRTSGYNEQFF | TGTGCCAGCAGGACTAGCGGTTACAATGAGCAGTTCTTC
TRBD1 | once | TRBJ2-4 | TRBV6-1 | CASSETGQGATLAKNIQYF | TGTGCCAGCAGTGAAACGGGACAGGGGGCGACCCTAGCCAAAAACATTCAGTACTTC
- | - | TRBJ2-6 | TRBV10-3 | CAISDRRSSGANVLTF | TGTGCCATCAGTGACCGGAGAAGCTCTGGGGCCAACGTCCTGACTTTC
- | - | TRBJ1-2 | TRBV28 | CASSDSGAASYGYTF | TGTGCCAGCAGTGATTCTGGTGCGGCTTCCTATGGCTACACCTTC
- | - | TRBJ2-1 | TRBV11-3 | CASSGTSVVEQFF | TGTGCCAGCAGCGGGACATCGGTTGTTGAGCAGTTCTTC
- | - | TRBJ2-7 | TRBV3-1/TRBV3-2 | CASSQDRRQPYEQYF | TGTGCCAGCAGCCAAGATAGGCGACAACCCTACGAGCAGTACTTC
- | - | TRBJ1-1 | TRBV19 | CASKAGLGMNTEAFF | TGTGCCAGTAAAGCAGGACTGGGCATGAACACTGAAGCTTTCTTT
- | - | TRBJ1-4 | TRBV6-5 | CASSYSKGGRGKLFF | TGTGCCAGCAGTTACTCGAAGGGGGGAAGAGGAAAACTGTTTTTT
- | - | TRBJ2-5 | TRBV7-7 | CASSFGQQETQYF | TGTGCCAGCAGCTTCGGACAGCAAGAGACCCAGTACTTC
- | - | TRBJ1-6 | TRBV6-5 | CASSYFERQDSPLHF | TGTGCCAGCAGTTACTTCGAGAGACAAGACTCACCCCTCCACTTT
TRBD1 | - | TRBJ1-3 | TRBV7-9 | CASSPTGNSGNTIYF | TGTGCCAGCAGCCCGACAGGGAACTCTGGAAACACCATATATTTT
- | - | TRBJ1-5 | TRBV19 | CASTRDSNSNQPQHF | TGTGCCAGTACCCGGGACTCCAATAGCAATCAGCCCCAGCATTTT
- | - | TRBJ1-6 | TRBV7-9 | CASSPDSINSPLHF | TGTGCCAGCAGCCCCGACAGTATTAATTCACCCCTCCACTTT
- | - | TRBJ1-4 | TRBV7-9 | CASSRPGLGDEKLFF | TGTGCCAGCAGTCGGCCGGGACTGGGAGATGAAAAACTGTTTTTT
- | - | TRBJ1-2 | TRBV6-6 | CASSHRSLGGYTF | TGTGCCAGCTCCCATCGGTCCCTGGGCGGCTACACCTTC
- | - | TRBJ2-3 | TRBV29-1 | CSVDLGSTDTQYF | TGCAGCGTTGATTTGGGGAGCACAGATACGCAGTATTTT
- | - | TRBJ1-2 | TRBV28 | CASSFSNYGYTF | TGTGCCAGCAGTTTTTCTAACTATGGCTACACCTTC
TRBD1 | - | TRBJ1-5 | TRBV19 | CASTGWRDRVGNQPQHF | TGTGCCAGTACGGGTTGGAGGGACAGGGTGGGCAATCAGCCCCAGCATTTT
- | - | TRBJ1-1 | TRBV6-5 | CASSYDQGYTEAFF | TGTGCCAGCAGTTACGACCAGGGTTACACTGAAGCTTTCTTT
TRBD1 | - | TRBJ1-1 | TRBV12-3/TRBV12-4 | CASRGTGAGEAFF | TGTGCCAGCAGAGGGACAGGGGCAGGGGAAGCTTTCTTT
TRBD1 | - | TRBJ1-2 | TRBV2 | CASKEGAGGYTF | TGTGCCAGCAAAGAGGGGGCAGGTGGCTACACCTTC
- | - | TRBJ1-2 | TRBV10-3 | CATRVGAHGYTF | TGTGCCACCCGTGTGGGGGCTCATGGCTACACCTTC
TRBD2 | - | TRBJ2-5 | TRBV9 | CASSPGGAGQGTQYF | TGTGCCAGCAGCCCAGGTGGAGCGGGGCAAGGAACCCAGTACTTC
TRBD1 | - | TRBJ2-7 | TRBV30 | CAWSAGTGDEQYF | TGTGCCTGGAGCGCCGGGACAGGGGACGAGCAGTACTTC
- | - | TRBJ1-1 | TRBV5-5 | CASSGGRTEAFF | TGTGCCAGCAGCGGCGGACGGACTGAAGCTTTCTTT
TRBD1 | - | TRBJ1-5 | TRBV28 | CASTQLRQGAGSQPQHF | TGTGCCAGCACGCAATTACGGCAGGGGGCCGGGTCCCAGCCCCAGCATTTT
- | - | TRBJ1-1 | TRBV4-1 | CASSPALGVDYTEAFF | TGCGCCAGCAGTCCCGCCCTGGGGGTTGATTACACTGAAGCTTTCTTT
- | - | TRBJ1-3 | TRBV18 | CASSPQGKRRNTIYF | TGTGCCAGCTCACCACAGGGGAAGAGGCGAAACACCATATATTTT
- | - | TRBJ2-3 | TRBV6-5 | CASSYYFSTDTQYF | TGTGCCAGCAGTTATTACTTCAGCACAGATACGCAGTATTTT
TRBD1 | - | TRBJ1-5 | TRBV18 | CASSRDRGPYSNQPQHF | TGTGCCAGCTCCCGGGACAGGGGCCCTTATAGCAATCAGCCCCAGCATTTT
- | - | TRBJ1-2 | TRBV28 | CASSTRQYGYTF | TGTGCCAGCAGCACCCGACAGTATGGCTACACCTTC
- | - | TRBJ2-2 | TRBV5-1 | CASSLLGGPNTGELFF | TGCGCCAGCAGCTTGTTGGGGGGGCCGAACACCGGGGAGCTGTTTTTT
- | - | TRBJ1-6 | TRBV5-5 | CASSLLTEGSPLHF | TGTGCCAGCAGCTTGTTGACAGAGGGGTCACCCCTCCACTTT
- | - | TRBJ2-7 | TRBV24-1 | CATSQGSYEQYF | TGTGCCACCAGCCAGGGGTCCTACGAGCAGTACTTC
- | - | TRBJ2-2 | TRBV27 | CASSLSGVGELFF | TGTGCCAGCAGTTTATCAGGGGTCGGGGAGCTGTTTTTT
TRBD1 | - | TRBJ1-4 | TRBV2 | CATKGAPGEKLFF | TGTGCCACCAAGGGGGCGCCCGGGGAAAAACTGTTTTTT
TRBD1 | - | TRBJ1-2 | TRBV29-1 | CSVERTGSYGYTF | TGCAGCGTTGAGAGGACAGGGAGCTATGGCTACACCTTC
- | - | TRBJ1-2 | TRBV4-3 | CASSQDSMAPNYGYTF | TGCGCCAGCAGCCAAGATAGCATGGCTCCTAACTATGGCTACACCTTC